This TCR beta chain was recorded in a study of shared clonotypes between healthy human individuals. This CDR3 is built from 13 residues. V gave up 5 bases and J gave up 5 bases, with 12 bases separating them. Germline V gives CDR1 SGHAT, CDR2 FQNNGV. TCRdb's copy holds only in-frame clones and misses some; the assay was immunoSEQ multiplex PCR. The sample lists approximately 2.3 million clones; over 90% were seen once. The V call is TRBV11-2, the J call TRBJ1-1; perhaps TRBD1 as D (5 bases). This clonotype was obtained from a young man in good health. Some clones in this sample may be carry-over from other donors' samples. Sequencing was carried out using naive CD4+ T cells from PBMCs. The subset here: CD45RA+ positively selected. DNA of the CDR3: TGTGCCAGCAGCAGCAGGGTGGAGACTGAAGCTTTCTTT. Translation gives CASSSRVETEAFF.